The T cell receptor beta chain described here comes from a study of beta chain features in type 1 diabetes. Whole-study findings and limits: In all four CD4+ subsets, TCRB CDR3 length was significantly, moderately reduced in type 1 diabetes.

The V end was cut by 5 bases, the J end by 7 bases, with 12 bases between. The CDR3 has 13 residues. Germline V CDR1 and CDR2: SGHTA, FQGNSA. Reverse transcribing all isolated RNA meant expressed TCRB transcripts were sequenced. Around 1 million reads, on average, were obtained from stem cell-like memory T cell samples. Repertoires were generated with immunoSEQ multiplex PCR, while TCRdb's copy carries only in-frame clones and drops some. The sample gives approximately 24,000 clones, about 49% of which show up once; 0.3% is in the top ten. Via CD45RO/CCR7/CD25/CD127/CD95/CD27, cells of the CD4+ naive, central memory, regulatory and stem cell-like memory subsets were sorted. Purities in excess of 95% were seen in all sorted populations. Details on this clone: Its antigen is not known.

Sequencing was carried out using stem cell memory CD4+ T cells from blood. V usage is TRBV7-2 and J usage is TRBJ1-5; D is unresolved. The TCR was taken from a man aged 25 to 40 with type 1 diabetes. This chain's CDR3 is CASSATGIQPQHF. The CDR3 region has the DNA TGTGCCAGCAGCGCTACGGGAATCCAGCCCCAGCATTTT.